This TCR beta chain originates from a study of shared clonotypes between healthy human individuals. Comments on this clone: As yet, its antigen is unknown.

General study results and limits: Sampling used blood alone; tissue repertoires probably differ.

The authors ran the assay at deep level. Genomic DNA per cell subset filled all wells of several immunoSEQ plates. The repertoire was sequenced with immunoSEQ multiplex PCR; TCRdb's copy has only in-frame clones and lacks some. This repertoire shows about 460,000 clones, more than 70% found once; its top ten account for about 11%. Every one of the donors was a Caucasian adult that lived in Nashville, Tennessee. J lost 9 bases, V lost 5 bases, and 5 bases had no gene match. Germline V CDR1 and CDR2: SGHVS, FQNEAQ. CDR3 length: 12 residues. This TCR was recovered from a woman aged 40 to 50 in good health. Some clones in this sample may be carry-over from other donors' samples. The sequenced material came from PBMCs. This chain joins TRBV7-8 and TRBJ2-7; 9 positions match TRBD1. In DNA form, the CDR3 reads TGTGCCAGCAGCCTAGGACAGGGGACGCAGTACTTC. Amino acids: CASSLGQGTQYF.